This T cell receptor beta chain was observed in a study of identical twins. Study-wide findings and caveats: In cord blood, abundant beta clonotypes had fewer insertions; memory showed no trend. The presence of invariant MAIT and iNKT cells could partly confound analyses of zero-insertion sequences. Sequences that were out-of-frame, alpha and twin-shared displayed an excess of low generation probability.

TCRdb re-analysed the 5' RACE reads in MiXCR, keeping a single row per CDR3 protein. The table has around 450,000 distinct CDR3 sequences, approximately 15% seen once. The V segment lost 2 bases and the J segment 5 bases; nucleotides outside the gene matches: 9. Germline V gene sequence: CDR1 LGHDT, CDR2 YNNKEL (reference sequence). The CDR3 runs to 15 residues. On this clonotype: Its antigen remains unidentified.

Healthy Caucasians, and only they, were the donors. The same specimen was also included in a second study, on yellow fever vaccine responses in identical twins.

The sequence derives from a woman aged 18-29 years in good health. V gene TRBV3-1 combines with J gene TRBJ2-7, with 7 bases lining up with TRBD1. The sample taken for sequencing was CD4+ T cells sorted from blood. The CDR3 region is CASSQYNRGSDEQYF. The CDR3 bases are TGTGCCAGCAGCCAATATAACAGGGGTTCTGACGAGCAGTACTTC.